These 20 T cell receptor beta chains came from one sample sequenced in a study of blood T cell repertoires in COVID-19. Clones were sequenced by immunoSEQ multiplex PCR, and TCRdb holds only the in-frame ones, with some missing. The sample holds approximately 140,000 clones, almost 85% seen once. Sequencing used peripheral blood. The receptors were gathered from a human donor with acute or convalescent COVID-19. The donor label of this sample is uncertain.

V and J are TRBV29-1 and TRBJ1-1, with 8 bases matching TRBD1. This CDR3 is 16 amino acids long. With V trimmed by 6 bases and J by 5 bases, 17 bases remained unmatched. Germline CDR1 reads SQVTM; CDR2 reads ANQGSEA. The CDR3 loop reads CSVAGGQGVLRTEAFF. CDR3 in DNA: TGCAGCGTAGCCGGAGGACAGGGAGTGTTAAGGACTGAAGCTTTCTTT.

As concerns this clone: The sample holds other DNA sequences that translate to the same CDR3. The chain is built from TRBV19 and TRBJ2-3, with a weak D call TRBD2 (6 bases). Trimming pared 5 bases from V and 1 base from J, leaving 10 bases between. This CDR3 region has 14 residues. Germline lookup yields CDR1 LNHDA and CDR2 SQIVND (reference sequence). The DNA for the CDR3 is TGTGCCAGTAGTGAACGCGGGGGCACAGATACGCAGTATTTT. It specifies CASSERGGTDTQYF.

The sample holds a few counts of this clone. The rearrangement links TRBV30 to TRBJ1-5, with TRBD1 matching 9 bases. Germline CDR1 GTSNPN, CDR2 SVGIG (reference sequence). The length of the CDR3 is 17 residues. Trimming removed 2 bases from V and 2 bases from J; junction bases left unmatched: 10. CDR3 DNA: TGTGCCTGGAGTCCGGGACAGGGAGGATTAGGCAATCAGCCCCAGCATTTT. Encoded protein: CAWSPGQGGLGNQPQHF.

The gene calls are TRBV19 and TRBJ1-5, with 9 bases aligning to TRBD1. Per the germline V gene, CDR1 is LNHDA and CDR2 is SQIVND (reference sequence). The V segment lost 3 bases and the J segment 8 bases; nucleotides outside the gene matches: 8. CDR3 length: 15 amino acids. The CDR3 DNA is TGTGCCAGTAGTATGAGACCGGGACAGGGAGAGCCCCAGCATTTT. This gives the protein CASSMRPGQGEPQHF.

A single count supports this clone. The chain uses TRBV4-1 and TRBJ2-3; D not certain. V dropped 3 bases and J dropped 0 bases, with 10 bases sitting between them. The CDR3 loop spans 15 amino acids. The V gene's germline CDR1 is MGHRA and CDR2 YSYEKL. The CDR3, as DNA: TGCGCCAGCAGCCAGGGCGACGGTAGCACAGATACGCAGTATTTT. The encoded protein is CASSQGDGSTDTQYF.

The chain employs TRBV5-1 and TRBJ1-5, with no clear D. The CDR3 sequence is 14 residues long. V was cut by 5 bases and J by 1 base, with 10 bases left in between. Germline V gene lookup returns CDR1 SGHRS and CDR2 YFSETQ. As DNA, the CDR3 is TGCGCCAGCAGTCAAGGCGGGAGCAATCAGCCCCAGCATTTT. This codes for CASSQGGSNQPQHF. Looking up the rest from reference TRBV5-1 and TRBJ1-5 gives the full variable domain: KAGVTQTPRYLIKTRGQQVTLSCSPISGHRSVSWYQQTPGQGLQFLFEYFSETQRNKGNFPGRFSGRQFSNSRSEMNVSTLELGDSALYLCASSQGGSNQPQHFGDGTRLSIL.

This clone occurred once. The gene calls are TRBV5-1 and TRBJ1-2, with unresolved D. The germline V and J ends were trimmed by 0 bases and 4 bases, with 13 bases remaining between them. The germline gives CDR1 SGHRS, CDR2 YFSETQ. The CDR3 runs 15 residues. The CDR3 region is CASSLADAGGYGYTF. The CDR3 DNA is TGCGCCAGCAGCTTGGCCGACGCCGGCGGCTATGGCTACACCTTC.

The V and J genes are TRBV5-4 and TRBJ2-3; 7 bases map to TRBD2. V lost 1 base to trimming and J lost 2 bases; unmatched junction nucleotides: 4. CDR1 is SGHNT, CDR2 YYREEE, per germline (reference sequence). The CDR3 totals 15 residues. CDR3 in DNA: TGTGCCAGCAGCTTGTCTAGCGGCCACACAGATACGCAGTATTTT. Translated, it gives CASSLSSGHTDTQYF.

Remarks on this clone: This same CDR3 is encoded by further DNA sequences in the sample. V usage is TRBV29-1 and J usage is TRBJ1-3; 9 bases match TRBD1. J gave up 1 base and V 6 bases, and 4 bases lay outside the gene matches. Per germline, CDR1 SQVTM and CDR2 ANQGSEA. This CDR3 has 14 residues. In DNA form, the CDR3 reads TGCAGCGTCGGAGGGACAGGGTCTGGAAACACCATATATTTT. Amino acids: CSVGGTGSGNTIYF.

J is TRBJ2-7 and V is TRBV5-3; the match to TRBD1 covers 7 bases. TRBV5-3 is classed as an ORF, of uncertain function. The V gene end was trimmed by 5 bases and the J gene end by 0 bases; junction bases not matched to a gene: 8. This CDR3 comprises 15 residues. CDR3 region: CARSEQDRSSYEQYF. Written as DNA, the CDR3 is TGTGCCAGAAGTGAGCAGGACAGGAGCTCCTACGAGCAGTACTTC.

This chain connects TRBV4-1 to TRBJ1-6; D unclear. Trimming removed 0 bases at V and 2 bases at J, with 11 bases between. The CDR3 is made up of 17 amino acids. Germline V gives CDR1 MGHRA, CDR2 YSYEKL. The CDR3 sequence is CASSQEGSKTYNSPLHF. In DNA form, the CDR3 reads TGCGCCAGCAGCCAAGAGGGCAGTAAAACCTATAATTCACCCCTCCACTTT.

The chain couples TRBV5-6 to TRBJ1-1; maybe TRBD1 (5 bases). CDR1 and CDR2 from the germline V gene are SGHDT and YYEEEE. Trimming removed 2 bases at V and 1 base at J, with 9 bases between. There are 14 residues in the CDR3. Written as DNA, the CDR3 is TGTGCCAGCAGCTTACGACAGTGGAACACTGAAGCTTTCTTT. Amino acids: CASSLRQWNTEAFF.

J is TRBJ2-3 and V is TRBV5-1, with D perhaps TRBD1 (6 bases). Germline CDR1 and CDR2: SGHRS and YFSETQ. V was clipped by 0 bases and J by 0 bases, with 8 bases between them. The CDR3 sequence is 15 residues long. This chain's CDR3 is CASSLDTGSTDTQYF. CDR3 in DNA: TGCGCCAGCAGCTTGGATACAGGGAGCACAGATACGCAGTATTTT. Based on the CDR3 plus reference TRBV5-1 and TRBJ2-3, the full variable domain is KAGVTQTPRYLIKTRGQQVTLSCSPISGHRSVSWYQQTPGQGLQFLFEYFSETQRNKGNFPGRFSGRQFSNSRSEMNVSTLELGDSALYLCASSLDTGSTDTQYFGPGTRLTVL.

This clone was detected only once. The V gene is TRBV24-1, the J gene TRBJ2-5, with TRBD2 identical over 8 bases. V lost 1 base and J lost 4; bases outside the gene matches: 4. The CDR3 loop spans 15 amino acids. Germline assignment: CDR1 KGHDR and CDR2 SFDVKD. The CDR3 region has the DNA TGTGCCACCAGTGATTTAACGGGGGGGGCAGAGACCCAGTACTTC. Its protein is CATSDLTGGAETQYF.

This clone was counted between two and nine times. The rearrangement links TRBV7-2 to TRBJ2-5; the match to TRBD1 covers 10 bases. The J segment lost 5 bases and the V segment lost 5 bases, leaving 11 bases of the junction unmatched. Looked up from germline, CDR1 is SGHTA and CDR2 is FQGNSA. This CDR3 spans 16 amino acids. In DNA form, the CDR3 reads TGTGCCAGCAGCGTCACCGGGACAGGGGTTCGCGAGACCCAGTACTTC. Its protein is CASSVTGTGVRETQYF.

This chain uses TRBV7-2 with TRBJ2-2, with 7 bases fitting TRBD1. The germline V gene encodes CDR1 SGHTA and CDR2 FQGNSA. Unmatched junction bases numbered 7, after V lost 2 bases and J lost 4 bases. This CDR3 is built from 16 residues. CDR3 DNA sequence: TGTGCCAGCAGCTTACAGGGGGTGAGGACCACCGGGGAGCTGTTTTTT. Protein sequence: CASSLQGVRTTGELFF.

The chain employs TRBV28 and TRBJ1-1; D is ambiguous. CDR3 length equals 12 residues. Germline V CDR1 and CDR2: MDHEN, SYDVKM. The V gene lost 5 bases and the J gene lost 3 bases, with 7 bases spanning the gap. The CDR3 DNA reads TGTGCCAGCAGTACTAGACACACTGAAGCTTTCTTT. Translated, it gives CASSTRHTEAFF.

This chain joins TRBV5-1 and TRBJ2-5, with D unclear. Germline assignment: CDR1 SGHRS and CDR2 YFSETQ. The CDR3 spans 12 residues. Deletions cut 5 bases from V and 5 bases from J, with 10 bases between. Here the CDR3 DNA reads TGCGCCAGCAGTTTATCAAGCGAGACCCAGTACTTC. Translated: CASSLSSETQYF. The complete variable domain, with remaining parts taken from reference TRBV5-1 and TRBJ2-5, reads KAGVTQTPRYLIKTRGQQVTLSCSPISGHRSVSWYQQTPGQGLQFLFEYFSETQRNKGNFPGRFSGRQFSNSRSEMNVSTLELGDSALYLCASSLSSETQYFGPGTRLLVL.

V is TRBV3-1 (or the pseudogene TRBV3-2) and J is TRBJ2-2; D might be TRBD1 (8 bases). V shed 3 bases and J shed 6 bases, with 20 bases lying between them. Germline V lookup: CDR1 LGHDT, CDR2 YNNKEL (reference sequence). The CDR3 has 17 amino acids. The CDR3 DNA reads TGTGCCAGCAGCCAGCCCCGGGGAGGGACAGGAGCCGGGGAGCTGTTTTTT. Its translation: CASSQPRGGTGAGELFF.

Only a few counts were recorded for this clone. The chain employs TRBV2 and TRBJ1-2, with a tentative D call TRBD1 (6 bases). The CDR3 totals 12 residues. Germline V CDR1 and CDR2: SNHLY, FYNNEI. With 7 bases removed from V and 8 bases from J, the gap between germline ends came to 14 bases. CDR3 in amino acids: CASKVGAVGYTF. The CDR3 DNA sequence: TGTGCCAGCAAGGTGGGGGCGGTGGGCTACACCTTC.